Sequencing of this T cell receptor (beta chain) was carried out in a study of cytomegalovirus exposure and HLA in healthy donors. Study conclusions and caveats: TCR beta sequences reportedly predicted the HLA-A and HLA-B alleles of most subjects accurately. Solely CMV serostatus was available to characterize immune exposure. In an earlier analysis, in some 600 donors, most V segments appeared productive either ~87% or ~30% of the time. A later analysis appeared to link common viral pathogens to several of the most significant clusters.

V was pared by 3 bases and J by 11 bases, with 19 bases between. This CDR3 is built from 14 residues. From germline, CDR1 is LNHDA and CDR2 SQIVND (reference sequence). Notes on this clone: The antigen remains undetermined.

PCR involved 60 Vbeta and 13 Jbeta primers. Assay used: immunoSEQ multiplex PCR; TCRdb lists only in-frame clones, some missing. This sample yields some 160,000 clones, of which around 80% are seen a single time; roughly 1.5% belongs to the top ten. The gene calls are TRBV19 and TRBJ1-1; D ambiguous. This TCR was recovered from a woman younger than 30 in good health and CMV-seronegative. Sequenced sample: PBMCs. DNA for the CDR3: TGTGCCAGTAGTATTGGTAGGAGACTGGCGGGTGCTTTCTTT. This encodes CASSIGRRLAGAFF.